This TCR beta chain was sequenced in a study of shared clonotypes between healthy human individuals. This table comes from immunoSEQ multiplex PCR, and its TCRdb copy is limited to in-frame clones, with some not included. The table records roughly 590,000 clones, roughly 96% of them present only once. The naive CD8 subset, CD45RO-negative cells positively selected for CCR7, excluded terminally differentiated effector memory CD45RA+ cells. Study-wide results and limits: Shared clonotypes across all four donors exceeded non-shared ones in generation probability.

Germline CDR1 MDHEN, CDR2 SYDVKM. This CDR3 comprises 13 residues. Trimming shortened V by 6 bases and J by 0 bases, and 9 bases separated the two germline ends. This clone has a single count. Its target is not known. The rearrangement uses TRBV28 and TRBJ2-7, with a weak D call TRBD1 (5 bases). The receptor was derived from a woman aged 25 to 39 in good health. Sample: naive CD8+ T cells sorted from blood. In nucleotides, the CDR3 is TGTGCCAGCAGAAAGGACAACTCCTACGAGCAGTACTTC. Its translation: CASRKDNSYEQYF.